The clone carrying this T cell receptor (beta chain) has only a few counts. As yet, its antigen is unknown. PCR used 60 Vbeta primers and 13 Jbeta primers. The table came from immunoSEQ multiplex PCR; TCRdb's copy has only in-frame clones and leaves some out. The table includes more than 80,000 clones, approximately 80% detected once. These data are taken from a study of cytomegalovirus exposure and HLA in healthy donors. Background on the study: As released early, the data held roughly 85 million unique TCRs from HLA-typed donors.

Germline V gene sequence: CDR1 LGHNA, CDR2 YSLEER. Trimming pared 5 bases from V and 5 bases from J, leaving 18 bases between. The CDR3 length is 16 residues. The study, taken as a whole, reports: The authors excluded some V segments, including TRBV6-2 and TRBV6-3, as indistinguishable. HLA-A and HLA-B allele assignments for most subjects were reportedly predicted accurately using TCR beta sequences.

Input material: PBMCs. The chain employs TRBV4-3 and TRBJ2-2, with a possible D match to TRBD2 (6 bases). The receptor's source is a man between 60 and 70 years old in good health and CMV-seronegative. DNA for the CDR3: TGCGCCAGCAGCTTCCAACCCGGGACTCTAACCGGGGAGCTGTTTTTT. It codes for CASSFQPGTLTGELFF.